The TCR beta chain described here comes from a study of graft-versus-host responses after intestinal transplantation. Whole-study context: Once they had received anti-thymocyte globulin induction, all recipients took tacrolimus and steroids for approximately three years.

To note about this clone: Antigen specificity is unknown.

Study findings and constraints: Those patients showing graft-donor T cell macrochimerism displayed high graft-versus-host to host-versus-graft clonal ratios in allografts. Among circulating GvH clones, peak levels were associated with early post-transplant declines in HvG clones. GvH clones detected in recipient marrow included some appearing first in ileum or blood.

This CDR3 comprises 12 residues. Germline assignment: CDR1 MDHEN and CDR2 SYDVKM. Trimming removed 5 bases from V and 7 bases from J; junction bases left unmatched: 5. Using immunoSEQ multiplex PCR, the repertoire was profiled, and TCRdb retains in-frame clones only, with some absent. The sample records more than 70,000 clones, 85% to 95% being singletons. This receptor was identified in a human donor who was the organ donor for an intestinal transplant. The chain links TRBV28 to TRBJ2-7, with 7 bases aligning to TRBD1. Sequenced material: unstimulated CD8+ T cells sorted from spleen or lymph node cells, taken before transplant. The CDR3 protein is CASSPPTGEQYF. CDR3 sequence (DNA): TGTGCCAGCAGTCCCCCGACAGGGGAGCAGTACTTC.